This T cell receptor beta chain was identified in a study of cytotoxic CD8 clonotypes in ibrutinib-treated CLL. General study findings and limits: Under therapy, public clonotypes either contracted or stayed stable, and they were uncommon.

The CDR3 has 14 amino acids. Germline assignment: CDR1 MNHEY and CDR2 SMNVEV (reference sequence). V lost 3 bases to trimming and J lost 1 base, with 9 bases between them. Investigators sought sequencing depths of between 1 in 200,000 and 1 in 1 million T cells. Assay used: immunoSEQ multiplex PCR; TCRdb lists only in-frame clones, some missing. The sample carries about 250,000 clones, 70% recorded once. This clone was seen a handful of times. Its antigen is still unknown. The sequencing here drew on PBMCs, taken after 24 months of ibrutinib treatment. The chain combines TRBV27 with TRBJ1-1; the D is unclear. The receptor comes from a human donor with chronic lymphocytic leukemia. Written as DNA, the CDR3 is TGTGCCAGCAGTTTCTCAGAGTCGAACACTGAAGCTTTCTTT. Amino acid sequence: CASSFSESNTEAFF.